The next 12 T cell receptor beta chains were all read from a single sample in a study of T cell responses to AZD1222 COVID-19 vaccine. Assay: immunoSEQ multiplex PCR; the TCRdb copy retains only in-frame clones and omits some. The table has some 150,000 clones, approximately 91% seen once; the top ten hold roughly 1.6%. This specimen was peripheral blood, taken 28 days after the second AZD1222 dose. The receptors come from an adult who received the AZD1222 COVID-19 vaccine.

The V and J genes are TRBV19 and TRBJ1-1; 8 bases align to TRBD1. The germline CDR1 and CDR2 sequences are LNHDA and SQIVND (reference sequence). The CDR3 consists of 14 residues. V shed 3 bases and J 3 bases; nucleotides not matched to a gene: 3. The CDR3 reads CASSMQGAYTEAFF. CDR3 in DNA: TGTGCCAGTAGTATGCAGGGGGCATACACTGAAGCTTTCTTT.

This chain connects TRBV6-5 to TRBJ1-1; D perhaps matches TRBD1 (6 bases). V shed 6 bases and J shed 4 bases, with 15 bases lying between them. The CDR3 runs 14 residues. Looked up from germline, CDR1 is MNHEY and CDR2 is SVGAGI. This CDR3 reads CASRDYRVSTEAFF. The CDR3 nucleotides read TGTGCCAGCAGAGACTACAGGGTTAGCACTGAAGCTTTCTTT.

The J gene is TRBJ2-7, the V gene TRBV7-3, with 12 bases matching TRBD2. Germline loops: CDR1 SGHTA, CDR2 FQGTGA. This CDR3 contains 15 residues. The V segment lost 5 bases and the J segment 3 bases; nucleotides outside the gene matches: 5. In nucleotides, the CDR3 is TGTGCCAGCAGCCCGGGACTAGCGGGCCTCTACGAGCAGTACTTC. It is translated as CASSPGLAGLYEQYF.

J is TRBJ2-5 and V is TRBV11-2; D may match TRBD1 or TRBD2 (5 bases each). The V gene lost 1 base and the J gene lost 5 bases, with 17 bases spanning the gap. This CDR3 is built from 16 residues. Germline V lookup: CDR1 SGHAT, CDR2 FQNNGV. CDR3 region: CASSLVETRGEETQYF. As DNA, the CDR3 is TGTGCCAGCAGCTTAGTTGAAACGAGGGGAGAGGAGACCCAGTACTTC.

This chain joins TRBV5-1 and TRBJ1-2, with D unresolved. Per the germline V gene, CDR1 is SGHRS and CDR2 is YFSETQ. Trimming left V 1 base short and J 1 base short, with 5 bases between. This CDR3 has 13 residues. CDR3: CASSLTSNYGYTF. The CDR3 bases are TGCGCCAGCAGCTTGACTAGTAACTATGGCTACACCTTC.

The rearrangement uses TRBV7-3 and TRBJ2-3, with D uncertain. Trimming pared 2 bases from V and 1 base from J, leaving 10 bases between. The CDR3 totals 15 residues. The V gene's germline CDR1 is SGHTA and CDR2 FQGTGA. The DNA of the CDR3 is TGTGCCAGCAGCTTATCCAGCCTCGGCACAGATACGCAGTATTTT. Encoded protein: CASSLSSLGTDTQYF.

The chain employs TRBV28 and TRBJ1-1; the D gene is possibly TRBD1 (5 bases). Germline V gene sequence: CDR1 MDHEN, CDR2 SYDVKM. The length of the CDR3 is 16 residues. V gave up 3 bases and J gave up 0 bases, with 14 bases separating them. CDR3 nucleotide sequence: TGTGCCAGCAGTTTGGGACTCTTTGGCGTGAACACTGAAGCTTTCTTT. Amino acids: CASSLGLFGVNTEAFF.

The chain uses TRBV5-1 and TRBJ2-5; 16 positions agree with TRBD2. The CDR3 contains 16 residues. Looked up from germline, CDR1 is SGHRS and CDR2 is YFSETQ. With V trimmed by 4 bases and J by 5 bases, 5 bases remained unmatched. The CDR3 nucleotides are TGCGCCAGCAGCGCGGGACTAGCGGGGGGGCCGGAGACCCAGTACTTC. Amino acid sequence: CASSAGLAGGPETQYF.

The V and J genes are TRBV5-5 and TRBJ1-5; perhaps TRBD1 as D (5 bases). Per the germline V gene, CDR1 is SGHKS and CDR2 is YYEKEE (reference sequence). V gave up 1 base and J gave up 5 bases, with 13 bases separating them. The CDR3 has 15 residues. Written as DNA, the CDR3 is TGTGCCAGCAGCTTGACACGGGGGACCTATCAGCCCCAGCATTTT. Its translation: CASSLTRGTYQPQHF.

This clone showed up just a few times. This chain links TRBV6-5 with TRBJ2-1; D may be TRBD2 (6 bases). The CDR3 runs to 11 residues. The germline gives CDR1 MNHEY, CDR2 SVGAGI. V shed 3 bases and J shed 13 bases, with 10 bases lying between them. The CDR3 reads CASSYSGSQFF. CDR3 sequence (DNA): TGTGCCAGCAGTTATAGCGGATCACAGTTCTTC.

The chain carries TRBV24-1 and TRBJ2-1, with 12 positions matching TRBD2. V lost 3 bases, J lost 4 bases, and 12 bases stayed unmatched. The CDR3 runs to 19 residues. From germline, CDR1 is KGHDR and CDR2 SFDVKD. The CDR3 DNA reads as TGTGCCACCAGTGATCAAGGGACACCTGGACTAGCGGGGTACAATGAGCAGTTCTTC. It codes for CATSDQGTPGLAGYNEQFF.

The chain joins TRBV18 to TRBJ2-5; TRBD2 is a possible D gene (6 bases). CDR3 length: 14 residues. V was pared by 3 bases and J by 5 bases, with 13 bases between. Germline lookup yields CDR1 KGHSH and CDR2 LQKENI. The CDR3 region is CASSPSQGLETQYF. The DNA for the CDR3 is TGTGCCAGCTCACCCTCCCAGGGACTTGAGACCCAGTACTTC.